The TCR beta chain described here comes from a study of shared clonotypes between healthy human individuals. Study background: The donors, a couple of women and three men, were aged 18 to 49.

This clone was seen a single time. This CDR3 is missing its conserved last phenylalanine or tryptophan, likely due to a read error. The CDR3 loop spans 14 amino acids. The germline CDR1 and CDR2 sequences are SGHNT and YYREEE (reference sequence). V gave up 0 bases and J gave up 3 bases; unmatched junction bases: 2. Every immunoSEQ plate was one replicate of a subset's evenly spread DNA. Sequencing of unsorted PBMC DNA was carried out using ten immunoSEQ deep assay plates. This table comes from immunoSEQ multiplex PCR, and its TCRdb copy is limited to in-frame clones, with some not included. Here the sample spans fewer than 650,000 clones, 76% being singletons. Recent vaccinations or acute infections were absent in the healthy HIV-negative adult donors.

The clonotype originates from a middle-aged woman in good health. Some clones in this sample may be carry-over from other donors' samples. The chain links TRBV5-4 to TRBJ1-2, with TRBD1 matching over 7 bases. Material: PBMCs. CDR3 sequence reads: CASSLGGGDYGYTL. In nucleotides, the CDR3 is TGTGCCAGCAGCTTGGGAGGGGGCGACTATGGCTACACCCTC.